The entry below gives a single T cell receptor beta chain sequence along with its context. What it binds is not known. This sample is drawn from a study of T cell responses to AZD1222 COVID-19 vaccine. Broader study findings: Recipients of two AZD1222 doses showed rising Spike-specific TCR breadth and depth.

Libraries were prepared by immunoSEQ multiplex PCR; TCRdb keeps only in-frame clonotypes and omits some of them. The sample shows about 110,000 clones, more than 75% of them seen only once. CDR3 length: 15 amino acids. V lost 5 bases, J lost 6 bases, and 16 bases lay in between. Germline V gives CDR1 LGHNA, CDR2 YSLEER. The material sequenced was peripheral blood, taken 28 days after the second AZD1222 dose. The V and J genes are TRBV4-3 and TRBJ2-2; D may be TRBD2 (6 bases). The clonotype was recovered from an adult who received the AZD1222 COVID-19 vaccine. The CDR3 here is CASSSGGFQAGELFF. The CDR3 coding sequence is TGCGCCAGCAGCTCTGGGGGGTTTCAGGCCGGGGAGCTGTTTTTT.